This TCR beta chain was profiled in a study of shared clonotypes between healthy human individuals. In the study overall: Donors consisted of a couple of women and three men between 18 and 49. A donor's plate count was three for CD4 naive and three for CD4 memory; CD8 naive had two and CD8 memory one.

The germline gives CDR1 GTSNPN, CDR2 SVGIG (reference sequence). V lost 0 bases and J 10 bases, leaving 10 bases between the germline ends. This CDR3 region has 12 residues. The table came from immunoSEQ multiplex PCR; TCRdb's copy has only in-frame clones and leaves some out. The table has 1,400,000 or so clones, approximately 98.5% seen once. Findings and limits, study-wide: Generally, estimated richness proved larger in naive subsets than it did in memory subsets.

Comments on this clone: Its specificity is not known.

The V call is TRBV30, the J call TRBJ2-1; D is perhaps TRBD2 (6 bases). Sequencing was done on a sample of naive CD4+ T cells sorted from blood. The subset denotes: CD45RA+ positively selected. This clonotype originated in a man aged 25-45 years in good health. The CDR3 is CAWSVGLAEQFF. The CDR3 DNA is TGTGCCTGGAGTGTTGGGCTAGCGGAGCAGTTCTTC.